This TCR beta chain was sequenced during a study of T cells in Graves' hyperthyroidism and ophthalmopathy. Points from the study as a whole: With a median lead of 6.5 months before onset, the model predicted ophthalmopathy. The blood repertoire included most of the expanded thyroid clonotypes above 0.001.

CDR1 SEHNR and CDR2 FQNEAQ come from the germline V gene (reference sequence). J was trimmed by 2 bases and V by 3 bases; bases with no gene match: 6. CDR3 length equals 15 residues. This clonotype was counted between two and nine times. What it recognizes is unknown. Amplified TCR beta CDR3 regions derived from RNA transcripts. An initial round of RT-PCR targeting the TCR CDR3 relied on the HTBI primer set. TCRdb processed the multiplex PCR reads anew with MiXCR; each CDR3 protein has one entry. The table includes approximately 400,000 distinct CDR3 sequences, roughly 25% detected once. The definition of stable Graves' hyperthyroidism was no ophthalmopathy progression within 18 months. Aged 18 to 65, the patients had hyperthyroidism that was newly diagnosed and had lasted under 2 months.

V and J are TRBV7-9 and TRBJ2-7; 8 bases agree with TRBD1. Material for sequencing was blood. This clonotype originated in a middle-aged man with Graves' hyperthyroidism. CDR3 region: CASSFYPGQAYEQYF. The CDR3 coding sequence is TGTGCCAGCAGCTTTTACCCGGGACAGGCCTACGAGCAGTACTTC.